This T cell receptor beta chain was profiled in a study of blood T cell repertoires in COVID-19. Study background: The analysed material was cDNA or gDNA that came from T cells, B-cell-depleted T cells, or PBMCs.

The CDR3 length is 18 residues. Trimming stripped 0 bases from V and 4 bases from J, with 22 bases between. CDR1 MNHNS and CDR2 SASEGT come from the germline V gene. Repertoires were generated with immunoSEQ multiplex PCR, while TCRdb's copy carries only in-frame clones and drops some. The table lists about 140,000 clones, around 78% of them singletons. The chain employs TRBV6-1 and TRBJ2-7; TRBD2 is a possible D gene (6 bases). The TCR was taken from an older woman with acute or convalescent COVID-19. Source material: peripheral blood. CDR3 in amino acids: CASSEASGPRMWGYEQYF. CDR3 DNA: TGTGCCAGCAGTGAAGCAAGCGGGCCCCGAATGTGGGGATACGAGCAGTACTTC.